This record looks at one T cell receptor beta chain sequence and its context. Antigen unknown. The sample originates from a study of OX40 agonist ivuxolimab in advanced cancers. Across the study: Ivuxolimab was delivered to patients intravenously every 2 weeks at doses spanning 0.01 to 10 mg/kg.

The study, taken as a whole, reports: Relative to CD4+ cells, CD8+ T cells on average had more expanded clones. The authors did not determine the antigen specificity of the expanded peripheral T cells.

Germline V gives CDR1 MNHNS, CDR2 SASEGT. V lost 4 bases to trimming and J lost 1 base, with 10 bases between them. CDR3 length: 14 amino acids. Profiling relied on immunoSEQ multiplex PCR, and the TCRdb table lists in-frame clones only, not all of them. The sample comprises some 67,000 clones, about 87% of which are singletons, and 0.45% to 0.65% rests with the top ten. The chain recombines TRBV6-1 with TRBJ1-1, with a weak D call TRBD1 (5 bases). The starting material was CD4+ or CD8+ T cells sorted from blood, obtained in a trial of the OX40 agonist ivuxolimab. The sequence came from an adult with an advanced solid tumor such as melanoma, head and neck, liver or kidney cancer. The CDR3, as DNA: TGTGCCAGCAGTGGCCAGGGAGCGAACACTGAAGCTTTCTTT. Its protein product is CASSGQGANTEAFF.